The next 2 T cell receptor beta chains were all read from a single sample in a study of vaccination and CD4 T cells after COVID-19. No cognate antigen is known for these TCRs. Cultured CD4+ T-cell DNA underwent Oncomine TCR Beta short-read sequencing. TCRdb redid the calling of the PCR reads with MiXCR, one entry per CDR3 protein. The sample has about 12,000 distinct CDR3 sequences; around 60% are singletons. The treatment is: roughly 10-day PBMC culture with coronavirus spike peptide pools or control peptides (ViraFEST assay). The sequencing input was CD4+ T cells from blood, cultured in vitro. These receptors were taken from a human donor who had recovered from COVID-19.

CDR3 DNA: TGTGCCAGCAGCGTCCGGGGGGACACTGAAGCTTTCTTT. Translation gives CASSVRGDTEAFF. This rearrangement joins TRBV7-3 to TRBJ1-1; a possible D gene is TRBD1 (5 bases). Germline V gives CDR1 SGHTA, CDR2 FQGTGA. This CDR3 contains 13 residues. V lost 5 bases and J lost 3, with 10 bases in between.

CDR3 DNA: TGTGCCAGCAGTTTAGTTGGGGCCAACGTCCTGACTTTC. As protein: CASSLVGANVLTF. The chain combines TRBV27 with TRBJ2-6; D is unclear. The CDR3 totals 13 residues. In germline, CDR1 is MNHEY, CDR2 SMNVEV (reference sequence). Deletions cut 2 bases from V and 3 bases from J, with 2 bases between.